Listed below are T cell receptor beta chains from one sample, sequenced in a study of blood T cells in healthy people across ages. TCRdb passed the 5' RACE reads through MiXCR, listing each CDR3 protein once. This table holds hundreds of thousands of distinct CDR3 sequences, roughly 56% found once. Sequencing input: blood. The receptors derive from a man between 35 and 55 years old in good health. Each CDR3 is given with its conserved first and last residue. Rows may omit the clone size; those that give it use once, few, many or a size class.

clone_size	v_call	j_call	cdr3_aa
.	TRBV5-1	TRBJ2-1	CASGPSGSHEQFF
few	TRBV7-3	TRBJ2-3	CASSDGLAGSDTQYF
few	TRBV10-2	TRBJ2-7	CASSEGRAAYEQYF
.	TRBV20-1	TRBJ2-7	CSAPTTAPGDRAYEQYF
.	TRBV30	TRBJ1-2	CAWSVLVGSRYGYTF
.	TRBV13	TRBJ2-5	CASSPSAGRLRETQYF
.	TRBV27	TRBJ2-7	CASSSIRQSYEQYF
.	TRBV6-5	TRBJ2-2	CASQGTGVAGELFF
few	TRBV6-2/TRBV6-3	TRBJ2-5	CASSYLAGQETQYF
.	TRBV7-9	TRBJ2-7	CASSLAGAGAHNEQYF
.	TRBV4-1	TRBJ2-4	CASSQERVSPSHIQYF
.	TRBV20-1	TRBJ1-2	CSATSGEANYGYTF
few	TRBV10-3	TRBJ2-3	CAISEKRTSGRYTQYF
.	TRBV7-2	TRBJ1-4	CASSVYRDTNEKLFF
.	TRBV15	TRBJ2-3	CATSLLAGGTDTQYF
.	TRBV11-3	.	CASSSPGLAGGSTYEQYF
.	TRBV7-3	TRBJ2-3	CASSFQTASTDTQYF
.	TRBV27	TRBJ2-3	CASSSQPRGTDTQYF
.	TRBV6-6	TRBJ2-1	CASSDLSGGFSYEQFF
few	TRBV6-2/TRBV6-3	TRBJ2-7	CASSYGMIYEQYF
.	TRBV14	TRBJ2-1	CASSQDSSAYKEQFF
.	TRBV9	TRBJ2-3	CASSVAGGRGGSRTDTQYF
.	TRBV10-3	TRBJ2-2	CAIATQGPGELFF
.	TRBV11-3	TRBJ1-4	CASSLSFLSEKLFF
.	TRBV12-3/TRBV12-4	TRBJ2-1	CASGRLPGSSYNEQFF
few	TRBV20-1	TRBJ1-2	CSARDRGTGGYTF
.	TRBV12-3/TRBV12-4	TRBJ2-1	CASSLASPGRNEQFF
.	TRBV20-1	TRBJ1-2	CSARDQAGNYYGYTF
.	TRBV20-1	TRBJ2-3	CSALRFSLRADTQYF
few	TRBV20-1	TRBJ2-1	CSAMGWWGVNEQFF
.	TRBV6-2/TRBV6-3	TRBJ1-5	CASSSLDSVNSNQPQHF
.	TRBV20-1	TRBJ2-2	CSAGKQGIGTGELFF
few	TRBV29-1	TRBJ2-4	CSVSDLAKNIQYF